The T cell receptor beta chain described here comes from a study of blood T cells in healthy people across ages. The study's findings and limits: Both higher diversity and more naive CD4+ cells marked long-lived donors when set against aged donors.

Germline CDR1 SGHAT, CDR2 FQNNGV. This CDR3 region has 14 residues. A J-beta primer mix and a sample-barcoded 5' primer were used in a second PCR of roughly 6 to 12 cycles. TCRdb processed the 5' RACE reads anew with MiXCR; each CDR3 protein has one entry. The sample holds about 800,000 distinct CDR3 sequences, 25% seen once. About this clonotype: Its cognate antigen is unknown. One end of the junction fails to match germline, which may point to a read error.

These data are also associated with another study on T cells of mothers and their children. From that paper: Samples were obtained from a few healthy Caucasian mothers and their six children. Slightly higher but non-significant overlap marked related mother-child pairs versus unrelated pairs.

Sequencing used blood. This rearrangement joins TRBV11-2 to TRBJ2-5, with 7 bases aligning to TRBD1. TRBJ2-1 explains the end of the DNA better; the J call may be wrong. The TCR originated in a boy aged 5-17 years in good health. CDR3 DNA sequence: TGTGCCGGCAGCTTAGTGGACAGGACCAATGAGCAGTTCTTC. Translating gives CAGSLVDRTNEQFF.